This T cell receptor beta chain was observed in a study of cytomegalovirus exposure and HLA in healthy donors. A multiplex PCR was run with 60 Vbeta primers and 13 Jbeta primers. Data came from immunoSEQ multiplex PCR; TCRdb stores just in-frame clones and leaves some out. The table lists about 130,000 clones, around four fifths of them singletons. Whole-study results and caveats: The listing of fewer than 200 TCR beta chains classed them as cytomegalovirus-associated. The study assumed roughly uniform donor sequencing depth for presence/absence analyses.

Though nominally healthy at sampling, donors likely had unrecorded immune exposures. In the case of this clone: Its antigen is currently unknown.

The ends lost 6 bases at V and 5 bases at J; junction bases unmatched: 10. Germline assignment: CDR1 MNHEY and CDR2 SVGAGI. The CDR3 is 15 residues long. The TCR comes from a boy aged 5-17 years in good health and CMV-seronegative. The sequenced sample was PBMCs. The J gene is TRBJ2-5, the V gene TRBV6-5; 9 nucleotides agree with TRBD2. CDR3 protein: CASSPPGGRGETQYF. The CDR3 coding sequence is TGTGCCAGCAGCCCCCCCGGCGGGAGGGGGGAGACCCAGTACTTC.